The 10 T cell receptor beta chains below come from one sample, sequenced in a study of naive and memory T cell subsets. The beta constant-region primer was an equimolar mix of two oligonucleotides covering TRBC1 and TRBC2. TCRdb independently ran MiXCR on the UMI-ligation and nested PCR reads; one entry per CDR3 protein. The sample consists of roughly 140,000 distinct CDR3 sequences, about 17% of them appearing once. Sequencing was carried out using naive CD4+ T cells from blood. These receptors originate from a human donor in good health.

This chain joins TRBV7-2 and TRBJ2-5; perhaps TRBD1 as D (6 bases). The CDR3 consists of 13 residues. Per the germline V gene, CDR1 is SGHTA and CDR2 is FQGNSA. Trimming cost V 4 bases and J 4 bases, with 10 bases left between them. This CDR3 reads CASSSRGIETQYF. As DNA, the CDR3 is TGTGCCAGCAGCTCCAGGGGAATAGAGACCCAGTACTTC. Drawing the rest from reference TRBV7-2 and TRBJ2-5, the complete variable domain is GAGVSQSPSNKVTEKGKDVELRCDPISGHTALYWYRQSLGQGLEFLIYFQGNSAPDKSGLPSDRFSAERTGGSVSTLTIQRTQQEDSAVYLCASSSRGIETQYFGPGTRLLVL.

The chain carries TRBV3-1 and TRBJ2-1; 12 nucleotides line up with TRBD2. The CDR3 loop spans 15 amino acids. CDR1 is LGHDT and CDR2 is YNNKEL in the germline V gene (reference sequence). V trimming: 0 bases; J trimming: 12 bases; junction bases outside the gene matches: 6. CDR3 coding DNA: TGTGCCAGCAGCCAAGAACTAGCGGGAGGAAACGGGCAGTTCTTC. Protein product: CASSQELAGGNGQFF.

CDR3 loop: CASSQELALGEQYF. The CDR3 DNA sequence: TGCGCCAGCAGCCAAGAACTAGCGTTAGGCGAGCAGTACTTC. V is TRBV4-3 and J is TRBJ2-7, with 7 positions matching TRBD2. Germline V lookup: CDR1 LGHNA, CDR2 YSLEER. Trimming took 0 bases from V and 6 from J; bases not matched to a gene: 5. The CDR3 is made up of 14 amino acids.

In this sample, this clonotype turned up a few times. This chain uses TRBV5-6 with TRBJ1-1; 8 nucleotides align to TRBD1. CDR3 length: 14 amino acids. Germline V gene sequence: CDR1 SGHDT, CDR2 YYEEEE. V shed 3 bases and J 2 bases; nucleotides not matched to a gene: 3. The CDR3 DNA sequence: TGTGCCAGCAGCTCCGGGACAGGCAACACTGAAGCTTTCTTT. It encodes CASSSGTGNTEAFF.

The CDR3, as DNA: TGTGCCAGTAGTATCCAGAGGACCCTGGGAGAGGATACGCAGTATTTT. This sequence encodes CASSIQRTLGEDTQYF. The V and J genes are TRBV19 and TRBJ2-3, with a possible D match to TRBD2 (5 bases). CDR1 and CDR2 from the germline V gene are LNHDA and SQIVND (reference sequence). The CDR3 covers 16 residues. The V gene lost 3 bases and the J gene lost 6 bases, with 19 bases spanning the gap.

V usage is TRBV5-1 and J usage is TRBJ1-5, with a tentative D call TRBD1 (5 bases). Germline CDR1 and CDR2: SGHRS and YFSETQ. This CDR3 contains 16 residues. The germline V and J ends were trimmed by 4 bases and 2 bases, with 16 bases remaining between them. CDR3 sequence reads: CASSPSLRDGNQPQHF. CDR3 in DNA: TGCGCCAGCAGCCCCAGCCTCCGGGACGGCAATCAGCCCCAGCATTTT. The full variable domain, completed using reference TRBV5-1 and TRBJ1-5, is KAGVTQTPRYLIKTRGQQVTLSCSPISGHRSVSWYQQTPGQGLQFLFEYFSETQRNKGNFPGRFSGRQFSNSRSEMNVSTLELGDSALYLCASSPSLRDGNQPQHFGDGTRLSIL.

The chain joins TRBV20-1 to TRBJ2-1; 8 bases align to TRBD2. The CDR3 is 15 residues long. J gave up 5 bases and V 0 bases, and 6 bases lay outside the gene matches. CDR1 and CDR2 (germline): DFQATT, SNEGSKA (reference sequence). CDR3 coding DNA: TGCAGTGCTAGAGATCGGCTAGCGGGCCACAATGAGCAGTTCTTC. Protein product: CSARDRLAGHNEQFF.

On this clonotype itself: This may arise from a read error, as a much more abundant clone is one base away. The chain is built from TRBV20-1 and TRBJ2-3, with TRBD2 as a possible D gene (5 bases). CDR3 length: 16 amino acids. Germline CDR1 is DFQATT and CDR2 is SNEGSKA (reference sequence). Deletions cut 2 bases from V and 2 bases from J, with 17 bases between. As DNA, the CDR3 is TGCAGTGCTAGACCGACTAAGCTGGAATCCACAGATACGCAGTATTTT. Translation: CSARPTKLESTDTQYF.

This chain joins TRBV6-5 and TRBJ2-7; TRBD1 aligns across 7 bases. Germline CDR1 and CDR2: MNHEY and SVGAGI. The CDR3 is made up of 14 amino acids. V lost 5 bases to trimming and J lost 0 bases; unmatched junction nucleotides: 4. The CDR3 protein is CASSRQGVSYEQYF. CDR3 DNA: TGTGCCAGCAGTAGACAGGGCGTCTCCTACGAGCAGTACTTC.

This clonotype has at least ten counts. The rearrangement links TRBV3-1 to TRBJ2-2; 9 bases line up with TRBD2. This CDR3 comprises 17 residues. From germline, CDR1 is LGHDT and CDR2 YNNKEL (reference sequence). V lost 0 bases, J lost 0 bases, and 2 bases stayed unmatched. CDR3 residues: CASSQDASGTNTGELFF. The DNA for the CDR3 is TGTGCCAGCAGCCAAGATGCTAGCGGGACGAACACCGGGGAGCTGTTTTTT.